Below, 10 T cell receptor beta chains from the same sample are listed, as sequenced in a study of T-cell reconstitution after alpha-beta-depleted transplantation in children. The library targeted TCRbeta and was prepared with unique molecular identifiers. TCRdb redid the calling of the PCR reads with MiXCR, one entry per CDR3 protein. In the table there are roughly 8,100 distinct CDR3 sequences, roughly 12% of which are singletons. Here the sequenced sample was PBMCs, mostly from graft donor cells, taken 60 days after TCRalphabeta/CD19-depleted stem cell transplant. These TCRs come from a patient younger than 10 who had a stem cell transplant for inherited bone marrow failure, so the T cells may come from the graft donor.

In this sample, this clonotype turned up many times. This chain joins TRBV10-3 and TRBJ1-4; unclear D gene. V lost 0 bases to trimming and J lost 0 bases, with 5 bases between them. The CDR3 length is 15 residues. Germline V gene lookup returns CDR1 ENHRY and CDR2 SYGVKD. CDR3 in DNA: TGTGCCATCAGTGAGTCATGGGCAACTAATGAAAAACTGTTTTTT. It yields the protein CAISESWATNEKLFF.

This clonotype was recorded at least ten times. The rearrangement links TRBV7-2 to TRBJ2-3; no definite D call. CDR3 length equals 14 residues. Germline values: CDR1 SGHTA, CDR2 FQGNSA. V gave up 2 bases and J gave up 0 bases, with 6 bases separating them. The DNA for the CDR3 is TGTGCCAGCAGCTTACTAACTAGCACAGATACGCAGTATTTT. It encodes CASSLLTSTDTQYF.

The table lists this clonotype with many counts. The genes are TRBV19 and TRBJ1-1, with 7 nucleotides matching TRBD1. The CDR3 extends over 13 amino acids. CDR1 LNHDA and CDR2 SQIVND come from the germline V gene (reference sequence). Germline trimming cut 8 bases from V and 1 base from J; bases unmatched to any gene: 4. CDR3 loop: CASLRTGNTEAFF. The CDR3 coding sequence is TGTGCCAGTCTCCGGACAGGGAACACTGAAGCTTTCTTT.

The table lists this clonotype with many counts. The chain links TRBV2 to TRBJ1-2; 7 bases are a match to TRBD1. The CDR3 loop spans 13 amino acids. Looked up from germline, CDR1 is SNHLY and CDR2 is FYNNEI. After removal of 4 bases from V and 5 bases from J, the junction contained 4 bases not matched to a gene. CDR3 protein: CASSGDSRYGYTF. CDR3 sequence (DNA): TGTGCCAGCAGTGGGGACAGTAGGTATGGCTACACCTTC.

This clonotype was found many times. The rearrangement uses TRBV20-1 and TRBJ1-2; D ambiguous. CDR1 and CDR2 (germline): DFQATT, SNEGSKA (reference sequence). The CDR3 contains 14 residues. The germline V and J ends were trimmed by 6 bases and 3 bases, with 17 bases remaining between them. This CDR3 reads CSAILMLRDYGYTF. The CDR3 DNA reads as TGCAGTGCGATCCTGATGTTGCGGGACTATGGCTACACCTTC.

This clonotype was seen repeatedly, ten times or more. The chain carries TRBV20-1 and TRBJ2-1; TRBD2 matches at 12 bases. The germline V gene encodes CDR1 DFQATT and CDR2 SNEGSKA (reference sequence). Losses at the gene ends were 3 bases for V and 11 bases for J; bases not matched to a gene: 8. The CDR3 is 14 residues long. The CDR3 region is CSASLLAGGPKQFF. The CDR3 DNA reads TGCAGTGCTAGTCTGCTAGCGGGAGGGCCGAAGCAGTTCTTC.

This clonotype was seen many times. The CDR3 nucleotides are TGCAGTGGTGGGGGGGTCTACAATGAGCAGTTCTTC. This gives the protein CSGGGVYNEQFF. The J gene is TRBJ2-1, the V gene TRBV20-1, with 7 positions matching TRBD2. Losses at the gene ends were 7 bases for V and 3 bases for J; bases not matched to a gene: 3. Germline lookup yields CDR1 DFQATT and CDR2 SNEGSKA (reference sequence). This CDR3 comprises 12 residues.

This clonotype came up many times. The J gene is TRBJ1-3, the V gene TRBV6-5, with D possibly being TRBD1 (6 bases). In germline, CDR1 is MNHEY, CDR2 SVGAGI. V lost 0 bases and J lost 0, with 15 bases in between. This CDR3 contains 18 residues. For the CDR3, the DNA is TGTGCCAGCAGTTACTCGATGGGCAGGGGCCTCTCTGGAAACACCATATATTTT. Its translation is CASSYSMGRGLSGNTIYF.

This clonotype was detected ten times or more. The chain recombines TRBV13 with TRBJ2-5, with 9 bases aligning to TRBD1. The CDR3 extends over 15 amino acids. V lost 0 bases and J lost 2; bases outside the gene matches: 1. Looked up from germline, CDR1 is PRHDT and CDR2 is FYEKMQ (reference sequence). CDR3 nucleotides: TGTGCCAGCAGCTTAGGAGGGACAGGGCAAGAGACCCAGTACTTC. The encoded protein is CASSLGGTGQETQYF.

In its sample, this clonotype was seen many times. V gene TRBV9 combines with J gene TRBJ1-1, with D unclear. Looked up from germline, CDR1 is SGDLS and CDR2 is YYNGEE. The CDR3 covers 13 residues. V was clipped by 0 bases and J by 7 bases, with 10 bases between them. CDR3 loop: CASSVGPGSEAFF. Here the CDR3 DNA reads TGTGCCAGCAGCGTAGGCCCTGGAAGTGAAGCTTTCTTT. Looking up the rest from reference TRBV9 and TRBJ1-1 gives the full variable domain: DSGVTQTPKHLITATGQRVTLRCSPRSGDLSVYWYQQSLDQGLQFLIQYYNGEERAKGNILERFSAQQFPDLHSELNLSSLELGDSALYFCASSVGPGSEAFFGQGTRLTVV.